This paragraph reports one TCR beta chain. Its antigen remains unidentified. These data come from a study of PD-1 blockade in mismatch repair-deficient tumors. Overall study: Patients had eleven to twelve mismatch repair-deficient cancer types, all previously treated and progressing. Study conclusions and caveats: Tumor-resident clones, often absent from pretreatment blood, expanded after pembrolizumab and then contracted.

Sequencing used immunoSEQ multiplex PCR; TCRdb keeps in-frame clones, though not all of them. The profile shows some 4,000 clones, around 79% of them singletons. Time point in this sample: archival surgical resection tumor tissue. PCR or immunohistochemistry showed mismatch repair deficiency in every enrolled patient. The three responders' tumors were archival surgical resection specimens. The sequence derives from an adult with mismatch repair-deficient cancer. The sample in question was primary tumor tissue, obtained from a patient treated with pembrolizumab.

Here the CDR3 DNA reads TGTGCCAGCTCACCACCCAGCCAGGGAAGCGAAAAACTGTTTTTT. The encoded protein is CASSPPSQGSEKLFF. The chain uses TRBV18 and TRBJ1-4; maybe TRBD1 (5 bases). Germline CDR1 is KGHSH and CDR2 is LQKENI. Trimming pared 0 bases from V and 8 bases from J, leaving 13 bases between. The CDR3 extends over 15 amino acids.